This T cell receptor beta chain was profiled in a study of cytomegalovirus exposure and HLA in healthy donors (TCRdb year 2017). About the study as a whole: According to an earlier analysis of 550 to 750 of the donors, about 179 million T cells yielded roughly 100 million unique TCR beta sequences and less than 300 Gb of sequence data. An early release covering approximately 600 HLA-typed donors comprised roughly 300 gigabases of sequencing data and roughly 85 million unique TCR sequences. Of the roughly 420 genotyped donors, 70% to 90% were placed in the genetic ancestry cluster associated with self-reported Caucasian donors. The aim of the study was to test whether cataloging public T cell receptors could identify signatures of past pathogen exposure. Using immunosequencing, the study profiled T cell repertoires from 640 or so subjects and related those repertoires to cytomegalovirus serostatus. Along with the approximately 650-subject first cohort, a separate validation cohort of over a hundred different subjects was used. To predict cytomegalovirus infection status, the study brought together high-throughput TCR immunosequencing, statistical association of individual TCRs with disease status, and machine learning. To study patterns of TCR occurrence, a later analysis re-analyzed previously published TCR beta repertoires from 600 to 750 donors and added high-resolution HLA genotyping. In the later analysis, no new phenotypic data were used to find candidate immune exposures; instead, reliance was placed on TCR beta sequences and their occurrence across donors. To decide whether each TCR beta V gene segment behaved as functional or pseudogenic, an earlier analysis of over 500 of the donors relied on high-throughput TCR beta sequencing. Donor age, sex, ethnicity and CMV serostatus were collected together with the repertoire data. A later genetic analysis took genome-wide SNP genotypes for about 65% of the 666 donors and used that subset as a discovery cohort. Every repertoire in the discovery cohort had been generated on one and the same sequencing platform. HLA typing covered class I and class II loci at four-digit resolution. Typing coverage varied by locus: about 620-630 donors for A, B, C, DRB1 and DQB1; around 560 for DQA1; around 610 for DPA1; 450 to 480 for DPB1. Roughly five DR-DQ haplotypes were handled as single units for association and clustering because linkage in the cohort was strong. Across under 500 genotyped donors of the cohort, an average of roughly 250,000 unique TCR beta nucleotide sequences per donor were sequenced, and 15% to 20% of those sequences were non-productive.

The full study reports these points: Correlated functional status among segregating V segments might reflect linkage disequilibrium, but an unknown experimental factor could not be ruled out. A cluster of highly shared sequence variants was judged likely to represent a technical artifact of the sequencing pipeline. Presence/absence analyses assumed roughly uniform sequencing depth across donors, an assumption that may not hold. In vitro tests confirmed that a few of the cytomegalovirus-associated TCR beta chains recognize cytomegalovirus antigens. Because HLA typing was unavailable for some donors at each locus, only the typed subset was used in association tests. A later analysis found that most CMV-associated TCR beta chains appeared HLA-restricted, with HLA associations seemingly driven largely by CMV exposure. A further reported finding was that TCR beta sequences accurately predicted the HLA-A and HLA-B alleles for most subjects in the first cohort. Only TCR beta chains were sequenced in this cohort, and the absence of alpha or paired-chain data limited detectable features. In a later analysis, the rate of TCR association differed among HLA loci, with DRB1 alleles having the most associated TCRs and HLA-C alleles having the fewest. A later genetic analysis reported fewer N-insertions in productive TCRs among donors in an Asian-associated ancestry cluster than the roughly 650-donor mean. In the study, approximately 160 TCR beta chains were listed as associated with cytomegalovirus. The authors suggested that the approach could potentially be extended to other disease states and immunological phenotypes. The earlier analysis of 450 to 700 of the donors excluded roughly 17 rarely observed V segments, including chromosome 9 orphons, because counts were too low. According to a later analysis, parvovirus B19, influenza, CMV and Epstein-Barr virus appeared linked to several top co-occurrence clusters. Some IMGT-functional V segments, including TRBV6-2 and TRBV6-3, could not be distinguished by the 87-base-pair reads and were therefore excluded. The classifier was reported to diagnose cytomegalovirus status with high specificity and sensitivity in both the original cohort and the validation cohort. An earlier analysis of around 540 of the donors showed that most TCR beta V segments appeared in productive rearrangements either about 87% or about 30% of the time, which broadly matched IMGT annotations. Most TCR sequences were observed very rarely across donors, whereas some public TCRs were present in many individuals. CMV serostatus was the only immune exposure information available for the cohort. A later analysis found that HLA-associated TCR beta chains were more clonally expanded and had lower generation probabilities than equally common non-associated chains. Strong co-occurrence of HLA alleles, especially DR and DQ, made assigning TCR associations to individual alleles difficult. At a false discovery rate of 0.05, a later analysis linked fewer than 20,000 TCR beta sequences to specific HLA alleles. V-gene and J-gene trimming of TCR beta chains was associated with a missense DCLRE1C variant in a later genetic analysis, and the association was replicated in an independent cohort.

Libraries were constructed by the immunoSEQ multiplex PCR assay. A mixture of 60 forward primers for TCR Vbeta segments and 13 reverse primers for TCR Jbeta segments was used in the multiplex PCR. The CDR3 region of rearranged TCR beta genes was amplified from genomic DNA by a multiplex PCR assay. The amplified TCR beta libraries were sequenced on the Illumina HiSeq System as 87-base-pair reads. The published analysis was carried out like this. Across the roughly 700 repertoires, a later analysis counted around 80 million unique TCR beta chains, about 10 million of which were shared by at least two donors. To remove PCR and sequencing errors, raw reads were error-corrected and collapsed into unique sequences using a nearest-neighbor algorithm that merged closely related sequences. Alignment of CDR3 sequences to IMGT reference sequences was used to assign V, D and J gene segments. For a sequence to be retained, at least a six-nucleotide match to both a V gene segment and a J gene segment was required. Rearrangements were called productive when the CDR3 lacked stop codons and stayed in frame with V and J; all others were non-productive. CDR3 was defined by IMGT convention, running from the second conserved V-encoded cysteine to the conserved J-encoded phenylalanine. The earlier analysis of about 500 of the donors excluded sequences that lacked an unambiguous match to a single V gene segment. In an earlier analysis of 587 of the donors, V segments were called functional above 56.7% productive rearrangements and were called segregating when the between-donor standard deviation exceeded 5%. A statistical classification framework was built to diagnose cytomegalovirus status from the catalog of TCR beta chain sequences. V and J gene assignment, in a later analysis, came from comparing TCR nucleotide sequences with IMGT/GENE-DB human TR gene sequences. In a later analysis, CDR3 sequences and most-parsimonious VDJ recombination scenarios were assigned using the TCRdist pipeline. In a later analysis, each TCR beta chain was defined by its CDR3 amino acid sequence together with its V-gene family, and reads without a unique V-gene family were excluded. In a later analysis, 500 to 650 highly shared, low-generation-probability nucleotide sequences were removed to address suspected cross-contamination and a sequencing artifact. In a later analysis, a clonal expansion index for each public chain was calculated from normalized within-repertoire ranks of inferred template counts. Generation probabilities in a later analysis came from a VDJ recombination model fitted to out-of-frame rearrangements, and those results were checked against IGoR. In a later analysis, hypergeometric tests were used to score TCR-TCR, TCR-HLA and TCR-CMV co-occurrence, with a repertoire-size bias correction applied to TCR pairs. A later analysis estimated false discovery rates by permuting HLA or CMV assignments 20 times. In a later analysis, co-occurring TCRs were grouped using DBSCAN, with TCRdist sequence similarity added in when clustering inside HLA-allele-positive subsets. Repertoires with fewer than 30,000 or more than 120,000 public chains, plus five repertoires with anomalous nucleotide sharing, were excluded from co-occurrence clustering. TCRdb provides this immuneACCESS table in a form limited to in-frame rearrangements. Some clones are lacking; in checked studies, under half of them reflect an unresolved V gene, and why the rest are absent is not known. The V and J calls and clone size were taken over from that table, and D and trimming were inferred from the DNA. Here the sample has 150,000 to 200,000 clones; about four fifths occur a single time. The biggest ten clones account for 1.6% of the sample.

V sheds 1 base and J sheds 8 bases, leaving 10 bases between their ends. From cysteine to phenylalanine, the CDR3 is 14 amino acids long. CDR3 DNA is the only sequence kept; it has 42 bases, read in frame from the first base. According to the germline V gene (reference sequence), CDR1 reads SGHNT and CDR2 reads YYREEE. The cohort was made up of 500 to 800 healthy bone marrow donors. At the time of sampling, every cohort member was nominally healthy, though immune exposures that went unrecorded were likely present. The donor was CMV seronegative and was included in the group of 352 seronegative cohort members. A peripheral blood sample was provided by each donor, and peripheral blood mononuclear cells were used for TCR beta sequencing. Genomic DNA was extracted from the blood cell samples with the Qiagen DNeasy Blood Extraction Kit. This clone showed up just once. Which antigen it targets is not known. No much larger clonotype is one base removed from it; base qualities were not supplied.

Sequencing was carried out using PBMCs. The sequence was collected from a woman aged 45-59 years in good health and CMV-seronegative. Rearrangement joined TRBV5-4 to TRBJ1-6; the D gene is possibly TRBD1, with 5 bases matching. The CDR3 corresponds to CASSLSRVDSPLHF. DNA sequence: TGTGCCAGCAGCTTGAGCAGGGTGGATTCACCCCTCCACTTT.